This is a list of T cell receptor beta chains from one sample in a study of T cells after yellow fever vaccination. TCRdb re-called the 5' RACE reads with MiXCR, one entry per CDR3 protein. Among hundreds of thousands of distinct CDR3 sequences, 9% to 15% were seen once, and the ten largest hold 14% to 15%. Sequenced here: PBMCs, sampled on the day of the yellow fever booster vaccination. Every receptor here comes from a man aged 25 to 45 who received the YFV17D yellow fever vaccine. CDR3s include the opening cysteine and the closing phenylalanine or tryptophan. The D gene is left open where the match is weak. Clone size appears in some rows only: once, few, many, or a class for an expanded clone.

>TRBV7-2|.|many|TRBJ1-1
TGTGCCAGCAGCTTAGTAGGAGTCGCTGAAGCTTTCTTT
CASSLVGVAEAFF
>TRBV28|TRBD2|.|TRBJ2-7
TGTGCCAGCAGTTCCTTGGTGCTAGCGGGAGGTGCGCAGTACTTC
CASSSLVLAGGAQYF
>TRBV23-1|.|.|TRBJ2-7
TGCGCCCCAGCAAAGCGGCCGCGAAAGAAACTAAGCTCCTACGAGCAGTACTTC
CAPAKRPRKKLSSYEQYF
>TRBV4-3|TRBD2|.|TRBJ2-1
TGCGCCAGCAGCCAACTCAGACTAGCCGTAGGAAATGAGCAGTTCTTC
CASSQLRLAVGNEQFF
>TRBV2|TRBD2|.|TRBJ2-7
TGTGCCAGCAGGACTAGCGGGAGAGGCGCCGACGAGCAGTACTTC
CASRTSGRGADEQYF
>TRBV7-8|TRBD1|.|TRBJ2-2
TGTGCCAGCAGCTTAAGGGGGCGCGTGCTGTTTTTT
CASSLRGRVLFF
>TRBV12-3/TRBV12-4|TRBD2|.|TRBJ2-3
TGTGCCAGCAGCCGCGGGGCGGGAGCAGGCACAGATACGCAGTATTTT
CASSRGAGAGTDTQYF
>TRBV20-1|.|few|TRBJ1-2
TGCAGTGCTAGCCCCGGACAGAACTATGGCTACACCTTC
CSASPGQNYGYTF
>TRBV7-9|.|few|TRBJ2-7
TGTGCCAGCGAGCAGTCTTATGGGGAGGCCTACGAGCAGTACTTC
CASEQSYGEAYEQYF
>TRBV7-2|.|.|TRBJ2-5
TGTGCCAGCAGCTTACTTCGTCAAGAGACCCTGTACTTC
CASSLLRQETLYF
>TRBV4-2|.|.|TRBJ2-7
TGTGCCAGCAGCCAAGATCGGGGCCAGACCTACGAGCAGTACTTC
CASSQDRGQTYEQYF
>TRBV7-2|.|.|TRBJ2-7
TGTGCCAGCAGCTTAGTTATAGGGAAACGCTACGAGCAGTACTTC
CASSLVIGKRYEQYF
>TRBV19|.|.|TRBJ2-7
TGTGCCAGTCGGACAGACTCCCAGACCTACGAGCAGTACTTC
CASRTDSQTYEQYF
>TRBV9|.|few|TRBJ2-7
TGTGCCAGCAGCGCAGGGACTTGGTACGAGCAGTACTTC
CASSAGTWYEQYF
>TRBV4-3|TRBD2|few|TRBJ2-7
TGCGCCAGCAGCCAAGAGTTAGCGGGAGGGCCGGGCGAGCAGTACTTC
CASSQELAGGPGEQYF
>TRBV7-2|TRBD1|few|TRBJ1-4
TGTGCCAGCAGCTTGGACAGGGCGGTAGGAAAACTGTTTTTT
CASSLDRAVGKLFF
>TRBV7-9|.|many|TRBJ2-4
TGTGCCAGCAGCTTAGGAGGGCGCGACATTCAGTACTTC
CASSLGGRDIQYF
>TRBV29-1|.|few|TRBJ2-1
TGCAGCGTCGGCACAGATGTTAACTACAATGAGCAGTTCTTC
CSVGTDVNYNEQFF
>TRBV5-4|.|few|TRBJ2-7
TGTGCCAGCAGCTTGCGGGGGAAGCGCTACGAGCAGTACTTC
CASSLRGKRYEQYF
>TRBV4-2|TRBD1|.|TRBJ2-7
TGTGCCAGCAGCCAAGAGACGGACAGGGGAAGAGGAGAGCAGTACTTC
CASSQETDRGRGEQYF
>TRBV25-1|.|.|TRBJ2-6
TGTGCCAGCCCTAATTGGGCCTCTGGGGCCAACGTCCTGACTTTC
CASPNWASGANVLTF
>TRBV7-9|.|.|TRBJ2-4
TGTGCCAGCAGCTCCCTGGTGGAGTCACTGTCAAACATTCAGTACTTC
CASSSLVESLSNIQYF
>TRBV12-3/TRBV12-4|.|many|TRBJ2-1
TGTGCCAGCAGTCCGCCGGGGGCTAGCGGTTACAATGAGCAGTTCTTC
CASSPPGASGYNEQFF
>TRBV29-1|.|.|TRBJ1-4
TGCAGCGCCTCAGGGGCCGATGAAAAACTGTTTTTT
CSASGADEKLFF